This TCR beta chain was recovered during a study of T cell responses to AZD1222 COVID-19 vaccine. Study findings and constraints: Regions left unmutated in variants are reportedly the target of nearly half of spike-specific TCRs. Among the donors, most were white British and more were female, and clonal diversity was possibly underestimated. The breadth and depth of Spike-specific TCRs increased once two AZD1222 doses had been given. Scientists sampled the repertoires only once the peak T cell response had passed.

Only in-frame clones appear in the TCRdb table, and some are missing; sequencing was by immunoSEQ multiplex PCR. The sample consists of 110,000 to 150,000 clones, more than 75% of them appearing once. This CDR3 is built from 16 residues. Looked up from germline, CDR1 is SGDLS and CDR2 is YYNGEE. V was cut by 0 bases and J by 0 bases, with 10 bases left in between. This clone appeared a single time. Its antigen remains unknown. This rearrangement joins TRBV9 to TRBJ2-1; TRBD2 might be the D (6 bases). The input for sequencing was peripheral blood, taken 28 days after the second AZD1222 dose. The sequence derives from an adult who received the AZD1222 COVID-19 vaccine. The CDR3 sequence: CASSVEAGSSYNEQFF. CDR3 coding DNA: TGTGCCAGCAGCGTAGAAGCGGGCAGCTCCTACAATGAGCAGTTCTTC. The whole variable domain, remainder taken from reference TRBV9 and TRBJ2-1, is DSGVTQTPKHLITATGQRVTLRCSPRSGDLSVYWYQQSLDQGLQFLIQYYNGEERAKGNILERFSAQQFPDLHSELNLSSLELGDSALYFCASSVEAGSSYNEQFFGPGTRLTVL.